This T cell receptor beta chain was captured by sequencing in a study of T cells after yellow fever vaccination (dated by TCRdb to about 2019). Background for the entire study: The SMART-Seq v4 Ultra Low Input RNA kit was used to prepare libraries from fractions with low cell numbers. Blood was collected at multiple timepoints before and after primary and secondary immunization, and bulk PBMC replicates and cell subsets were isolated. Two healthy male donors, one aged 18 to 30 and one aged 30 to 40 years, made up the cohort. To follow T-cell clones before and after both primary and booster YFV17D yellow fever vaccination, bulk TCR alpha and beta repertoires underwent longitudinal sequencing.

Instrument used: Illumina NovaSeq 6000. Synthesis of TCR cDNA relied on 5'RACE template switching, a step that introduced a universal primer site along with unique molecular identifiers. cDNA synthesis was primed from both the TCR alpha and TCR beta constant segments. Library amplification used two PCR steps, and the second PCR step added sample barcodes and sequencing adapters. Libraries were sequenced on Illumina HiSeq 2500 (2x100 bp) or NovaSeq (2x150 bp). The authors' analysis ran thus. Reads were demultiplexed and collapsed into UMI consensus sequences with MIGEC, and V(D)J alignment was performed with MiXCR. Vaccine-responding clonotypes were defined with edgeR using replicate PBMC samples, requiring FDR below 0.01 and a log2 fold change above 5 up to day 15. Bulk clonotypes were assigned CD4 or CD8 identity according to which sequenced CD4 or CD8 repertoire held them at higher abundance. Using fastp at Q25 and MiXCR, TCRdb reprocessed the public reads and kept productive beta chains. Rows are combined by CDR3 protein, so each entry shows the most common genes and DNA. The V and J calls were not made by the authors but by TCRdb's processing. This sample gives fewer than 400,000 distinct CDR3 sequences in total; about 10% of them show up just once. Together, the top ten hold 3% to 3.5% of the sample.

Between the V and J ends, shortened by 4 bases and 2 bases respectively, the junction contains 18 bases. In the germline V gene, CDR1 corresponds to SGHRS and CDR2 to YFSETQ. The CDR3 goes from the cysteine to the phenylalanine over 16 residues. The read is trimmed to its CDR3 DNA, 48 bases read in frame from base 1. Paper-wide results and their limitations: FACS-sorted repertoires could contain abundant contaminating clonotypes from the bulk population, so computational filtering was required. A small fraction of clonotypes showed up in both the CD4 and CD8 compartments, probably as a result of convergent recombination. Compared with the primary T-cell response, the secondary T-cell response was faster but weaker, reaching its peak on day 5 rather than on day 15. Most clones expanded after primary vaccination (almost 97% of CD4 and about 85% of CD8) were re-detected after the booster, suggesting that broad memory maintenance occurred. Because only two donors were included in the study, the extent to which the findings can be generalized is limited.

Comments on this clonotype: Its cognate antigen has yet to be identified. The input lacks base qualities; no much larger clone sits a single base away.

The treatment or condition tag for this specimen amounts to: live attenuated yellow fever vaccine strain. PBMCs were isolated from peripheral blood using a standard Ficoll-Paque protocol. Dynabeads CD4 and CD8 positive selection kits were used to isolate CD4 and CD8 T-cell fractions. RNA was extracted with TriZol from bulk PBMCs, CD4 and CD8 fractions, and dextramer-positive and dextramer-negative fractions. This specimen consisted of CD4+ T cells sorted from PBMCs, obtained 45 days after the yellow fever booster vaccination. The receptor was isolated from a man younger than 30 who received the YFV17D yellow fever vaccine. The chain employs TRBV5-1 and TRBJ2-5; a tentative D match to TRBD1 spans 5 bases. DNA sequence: TGCGCCAGCAGCCTCACGCCAGGGCCCCTTCAAGAGACCCAGTACTTC. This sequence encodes CASSLTPGPLQETQYF.